The 4 T cell receptor beta chains given below trace back to one sample, sequenced in a study of cytomegalovirus exposure and HLA in healthy donors. PCR employed 60 Vbeta and 13 Jbeta primers. Generated by immunoSEQ multiplex PCR, the TCRdb table keeps only in-frame clones and is missing some. There are approximately 130,000 clones in the sample; approximately 78% occur only once, and roughly 6.3% lies in the top ten. Sequenced: PBMCs. These receptors were obtained from a woman in her 40s in good health and CMV-seronegative.

The chain recombines TRBV27 with TRBJ2-2; 9 bases fit TRBD2. Losses at the gene ends were 1 base for V and 6 bases for J; bases not matched to a gene: 3. The germline gives CDR1 MNHEY, CDR2 SMNVEV (reference sequence). This CDR3 is built from 15 residues. The CDR3 DNA reads TGTGCCAGCAGTTTATTGGGACTAGCTGCCGGGGAGCTGTTTTTT. It translates to CASSLLGLAAGELFF.

This clone was detected only a few times. CDR3 DNA: TGTGCCAGCAGCTTAGAGTCGGGGGGTCGAAACACCATATATTTT. Its translation is CASSLESGGRNTIYF. This sequence joins TRBV11-2 and TRBJ1-3; tentative D call: TRBD1 (5 bases). V lost 0 bases, J lost 5 bases, and 11 bases lay in between. Germline CDR1 reads SGHAT; CDR2 reads FQNNGV. The CDR3 length is 15 residues.

This sequence joins TRBV19 and TRBJ1-5; 10 bases line up with TRBD1. J was trimmed by 5 bases and V by 6 bases; bases with no gene match: 4. This CDR3 is 14 amino acids long. The germline V gene has CDR1 LNHDA and CDR2 SQIVND (reference sequence). The CDR3 DNA is TGTGCCAGTAGATCGACAGGGGGCGATCAGCCCCAGCATTTT. This gives the protein CASRSTGGDQPQHF. Complete variable domain (other parts from reference TRBV19 and TRBJ1-5): DGGITQSPKYLFRKEGQNVTLSCEQNLNHDAMYWYRQDPGQGLRLIYYSQIVNDFQKGDIAEGYSVSREKKESFPLTVTSAQKNPTAFYLCASRSTGGDQPQHFGDGTRLSIL.

The CDR3 bases are TGCGCCAGCAGCTTGGCTGGGACAGGGGGCACAGATACGCAGTATTTT. Its translation: CASSLAGTGGTDTQYF. This chain uses TRBV5-1 with TRBJ2-3; 10 bases map to TRBD1. Unmatched junction bases numbered 2, after V lost 0 bases and J lost 1 base. CDR1 is SGHRS and CDR2 is YFSETQ in the germline V gene. The CDR3 loop spans 16 amino acids.